The 31 T cell receptor beta chains given below trace back to one sample, sequenced in a study of PD-1 blockade in classical Hodgkin lymphoma. TCRdb's table, derived via immunoSEQ multiplex PCR, lists solely in-frame clones and lacks some. The top ten hold roughly a tenth of the sample, which has roughly 140,000 clones, approximately 80% seen once. Each and every patient relapsed after autologous stem cell transplantation, and patients got differing brentuximab vedotin exposure. The starting material was peripheral blood mononuclear cells (PBMCs), obtained before the second cycle of nivolumab. All receptors come from a human donor with classical Hodgkin lymphoma.

Only one count was recorded for this clone. This chain connects TRBV5-1 to TRBJ2-7; D possibly corresponds to TRBD1 (5 bases). CDR1 and CDR2 from the germline V gene are SGHRS and YFSETQ. Trimming took 5 bases from V and 1 from J, leaving 10 bases between them. The CDR3 extends over 13 amino acids. The DNA for the CDR3 is TGCGCCAGCAGGGCCGCAGGGTCCTACGAGCAGTACTTC. It specifies CASRAAGSYEQYF.

The CDR3 DNA sequence: TGCGCCAGCAGCCAAAGCCAGGGCGTCGAGCAGTACTTC. Its translation: CASSQSQGVEQYF. The rearrangement joins TRBV4-3 to TRBJ2-7; a possible D gene is TRBD1 (5 bases). The V end lost 2 bases, the J end lost 6 bases, and 11 bases lay between the germline ends. The CDR3 is made up of 13 amino acids. CDR1 LGHNA and CDR2 YSLEER come from the germline V gene.

The V gene is TRBV10-3, the J gene TRBJ1-2, with TRBD1 matching 7 bases. The V gene end was trimmed by 0 bases and the J gene end by 10 bases; junction bases not matched to a gene: 8. Germline CDR1 reads ENHRY; CDR2 reads SYGVKD. The CDR3 runs to 14 residues. The CDR3 loop is CAISESGGQGDYTF. As DNA, the CDR3 is TGTGCCATCAGTGAGTCTGGGGGCCAGGGGGACTACACCTTC.

The chain combines TRBV19 with TRBJ1-2; D unresolved. V lost 5 bases to trimming and J lost 4 bases, with 14 bases between them. The germline CDR1 and CDR2 sequences are LNHDA and SQIVND (reference sequence). The CDR3 length is 14 residues. The CDR3 DNA follows: TGTGCCAGTAGTCTGCCGGGGATGACCTATGGCTACACCTTC. Protein: CASSLPGMTYGYTF.

The chain is built from TRBV7-2 and TRBJ1-3; D uncertain. Germline CDR1 SGHTA, CDR2 FQGNSA. CDR3 length: 17 residues. Trimming took 5 bases from V and 0 from J, leaving 17 bases between them. In nucleotides, the CDR3 is TGTGCCAGCAGCCTAACGGCAGGTTATCGCTCTGGAAACACCATATATTTT. This sequence encodes CASSLTAGYRSGNTIYF.

This clone was counted a few times. The chain is built from TRBV30 and TRBJ1-5, with 8 bases that match TRBD1. Germline values: CDR1 GTSNPN, CDR2 SVGIG (reference sequence). J gave up 7 bases and V 2 bases, and 7 bases lay outside the gene matches. This CDR3 has 14 amino acids. The chain's CDR3 is CAWSKGDRHQPQHF. The CDR3 DNA reads TGTGCCTGGAGTAAAGGGGACAGGCACCAGCCCCAGCATTTT.

The J gene is TRBJ2-1, the V gene TRBV7-2; 10 bases agree with TRBD1. Looked up from germline, CDR1 is SGHTA and CDR2 is FQGNSA. This CDR3 contains 18 residues. V lost 5 bases and J lost 5; bases outside the gene matches: 15. The CDR3 region has the DNA TGTGCCAGCAGCCCGAAAATTTCCGGGACAGGGGCGGACAATGAGCAGTTCTTC. Translating gives CASSPKISGTGADNEQFF.

This chain's CDR3 is CASSPSGQGVEQYF. For the CDR3, the DNA is TGTGCCAGCTCACCTTCGGGACAGGGGGTTGAGCAGTACTTC. This rearrangement joins TRBV18 to TRBJ2-7; TRBD1 agrees at 11 bases. Trimming removed 3 bases from V and 7 bases from J; junction bases left unmatched: 5. This CDR3 is 14 amino acids long. Germline-derived CDR1 and CDR2 are KGHSH and LQKENI. The full variable domain, its missing parts supplied by reference TRBV18 and TRBJ2-7, is NAGVMQNPRHLVRRRGQEARLRCSPMKGHSHVYWYRQLPEEGLKFMVYLQKENIIDESGMPKERFSAEFPKEGPSILRIQQVVRGDSAAYFCASSPSGQGVEQYFGPGTRLTVT.

The J gene is TRBJ2-7, the V gene TRBV28; 15 positions agree with TRBD2. J gave up 4 bases and V 5 bases, and 6 bases lay outside the gene matches. CDR3 size: 16 residues. Germline V CDR1 and CDR2: MDHEN, SYDVKM. The CDR3 protein is CASSGLAGGLAYEQYF. DNA of the CDR3: TGTGCCAGCAGTGGACTAGCGGGAGGGCTTGCGTACGAGCAGTACTTC.

This clone was observed a few times. The chain couples TRBV23-1 to TRBJ2-7, with a possible D match to TRBD1 (6 bases). TRBV23-1 is filed as an ORF, its function uncertain. The CDR3 is 15 residues long. V dropped 6 bases and J dropped 0 bases, with 15 bases sitting between them. The CDR3 DNA is TGCGCCAGCAGAGTACAGGGCCCTAGCTCCTACGAGCAGTACTTC. This codes for CASRVQGPSSYEQYF.

This clone was seen only a few times. J is TRBJ2-5 and V is TRBV6-6; 9 bases match TRBD1. The CDR3 is made up of 15 amino acids. Germline V gives CDR1 MNHNY, CDR2 SVGAGI (reference sequence). The J segment lost 5 bases and the V segment lost 0 bases, leaving 4 bases of the junction unmatched. CDR3 residues: CASSYSGTGSETQYF. CDR3 sequence (DNA): TGTGCCAGCAGTTACTCCGGGACAGGGTCTGAGACCCAGTACTTC.

The chain is built from TRBV7-2 and TRBJ1-4, with 8 bases fitting TRBD1. The CDR3 covers 18 residues. In germline, CDR1 is SGHTA, CDR2 FQGNSA. Trimming cost V 5 bases and J 3 bases; bases outside gene matches: 14. The CDR3 protein is CASSPRPRGRGANEKLFF. The CDR3 DNA sequence: TGTGCCAGCAGCCCCCGGCCCAGGGGGCGCGGTGCTAATGAAAAACTGTTTTTT.

This clone came up once. This chain uses TRBV2 with TRBJ2-7; 11 nucleotides line up with TRBD1. J lost 0 bases, V lost 9 bases, and 16 bases had no gene match. Germline CDR1 reads SNHLY; CDR2 reads FYNNEI. The CDR3 covers 18 residues. The CDR3 DNA follows: TGTGCCAGGGTGGACAGGGGGCGACGGAGTCCAAGCTCCTACGAGCAGTACTTC. The encoded protein is CARVDRGRRSPSSYEQYF.

The chain is built from TRBV5-4 and TRBJ2-3; 8 bases match TRBD2. The CDR3 spans 15 residues. The trim removed 0 bases at V and 5 bases at J, leaving 5 bases unmatched. Germline V gene lookup returns CDR1 SGHNT and CDR2 YYREEE (reference sequence). CDR3 in DNA: TGTGCCAGCAGCTTGGCAGGACTAGCTGGAGATACGCAGTATTTT. Translated: CASSLAGLAGDTQYF.

The chain carries TRBV9 and TRBJ2-2, with D possibly TRBD2 on 6 matching bases. Between the trimmed V and J ends, which lost 0 bases and 2 bases, there was a span of 20 bases. Germline V gene sequence: CDR1 SGDLS, CDR2 YYNGEE. The CDR3 covers 19 residues. The CDR3 region is CASSVDLRLGGLNTGELFF. Written as DNA, the CDR3 is TGTGCCAGCAGCGTAGATCTCCGGCTAGGAGGGCTTAACACCGGGGAGCTGTTTTTT.

This clone appeared a single time. V and J are TRBV18 and TRBJ2-7, with 10 bases fitting TRBD2. The CDR3 covers 15 residues. Germline CDR1 is KGHSH and CDR2 is LQKENI. The trim removed 3 bases at V and 2 bases at J, leaving 4 bases unmatched. The CDR3 sequence is CASSPGTSETYEQYF. DNA of the CDR3: TGTGCCAGCTCACCGGGGACTAGCGAAACCTACGAGCAGTACTTC.

The rearrangement links TRBV5-5 to TRBJ1-2; D unresolved. V was cut by 0 bases and J by 1 base, with 4 bases left in between. Germline-derived CDR1 and CDR2 are SGHKS and YYEKEE (reference sequence). The CDR3 spans 13 residues. The CDR3 coding sequence is TGTGCCAGCAGCTTGGTGGGTAACTATGGCTACACCTTC. Protein product: CASSLVGNYGYTF.

The chain carries TRBV4-2 and TRBJ2-2; no reliable D call. The CDR3 sequence is 16 residues long. Per the germline V gene, CDR1 is LGHNA and CDR2 is YNFKEQ. V was trimmed by 1 base and J by 0 bases, leaving 9 bases between them. The CDR3 DNA sequence: TGTGCCAGCAGCCAAGTCGGGCCAGCGAACACCGGGGAGCTGTTTTTT. It specifies CASSQVGPANTGELFF.

The rearrangement uses TRBV7-9 and TRBJ2-1; D is possibly TRBD1 (5 bases). Germline V gene lookup returns CDR1 SEHNR and CDR2 FQNEAQ (reference sequence). Trimming shortened V by 2 bases and J by 5 bases, and 10 bases separated the two germline ends. The CDR3 contains 14 residues. The CDR3 here is CASSLSGSHNEQFF. The CDR3 region has the DNA TGTGCCAGCAGCTTATCAGGGTCCCACAATGAGCAGTTCTTC.

The rearrangement links TRBV7-2 to TRBJ2-1; no clear D gene. This CDR3 comprises 13 residues. Germline V gives CDR1 SGHTA, CDR2 FQGNSA. V was pared by 3 bases and J by 5 bases, with 8 bases between. CDR3 bases: TGTGCCAGCAGCTTTGTTAGAGACAATGAGCAGTTCTTC. Translated: CASSFVRDNEQFF.

J is TRBJ2-3 and V is TRBV7-2, with unresolved D. The germline gives CDR1 SGHTA, CDR2 FQGNSA. The V end was cut by 7 bases, the J end by 1 base, with 9 bases between. CDR3 length: 13 residues. The CDR3 loop is CASISPGTDTQYF. CDR3 coding DNA: TGTGCCAGCATCTCTCCAGGCACAGATACGCAGTATTTT.

The rearrangement joins TRBV5-1 to TRBJ2-3; D uncertain. Germline V gives CDR1 SGHRS, CDR2 YFSETQ. This CDR3 has 16 amino acids. The V end lost 7 bases, the J end lost 1 base, and 19 bases lay between the germline ends. The CDR3: CASGEGRFRRTDTQYF. For the CDR3, the DNA is TGCGCCAGCGGGGAAGGGCGATTCAGGCGCACAGATACGCAGTATTTT.

The chain combines TRBV5-1 with TRBJ1-4; D may be TRBD1 (5 bases). CDR1 is SGHRS, CDR2 YFSETQ, per germline. V gave up 4 bases and J gave up 7 bases, with 14 bases separating them. This CDR3 has 14 residues. The CDR3 bases are TGCGCCAGCAGCGGGGGAGGGATTGGTGAAAAACTGTTTTTT. This encodes CASSGGGIGEKLFF.

The chain employs TRBV18 and TRBJ2-1, with 13 bases lining up with TRBD2. Germline lookup yields CDR1 KGHSH and CDR2 LQKENI. The CDR3 is made up of 17 amino acids. The J segment lost 5 bases and the V segment lost 0 bases, leaving 4 bases of the junction unmatched. CDR3 loop: CASSPPLAGGPHNEQFF. In DNA, the CDR3 is TGTGCCAGCTCACCACCACTAGCGGGAGGGCCCCACAATGAGCAGTTCTTC.

The chain links TRBV7-2 to TRBJ2-5; D is perhaps TRBD2 (6 bases). V was shortened by 8 bases and J by 8 bases, with 18 bases between the two germline ends. Germline V gene data show CDR1 as SGHTA and CDR2 as FQGNSA. The CDR3 has 13 residues. This chain's CDR3 is CASGGYSSPTQYF. The CDR3 DNA sequence: TGTGCCAGCGGGGGGTACAGTTCCCCCACCCAGTACTTC.

The rearrangement uses TRBV28 and TRBJ1-1; 7 bases line up with TRBD1. This CDR3 spans 16 amino acids. J gave up 1 base and V 5 bases, and 10 bases lay outside the gene matches. The germline gives CDR1 MDHEN, CDR2 SYDVKM. The CDR3 here is CASSADYRGWNTEAFF. CDR3 in DNA: TGTGCCAGCAGTGCCGATTACAGGGGCTGGAACACTGAAGCTTTCTTT.

The chain has TRBV5-1 and TRBJ1-2, with 8 bases that match TRBD1. The CDR3 loop spans 16 amino acids. Germline lookup yields CDR1 SGHRS and CDR2 YFSETQ. J gave up 4 bases and V 3 bases, and 11 bases lay outside the gene matches. CDR3 amino acids: CASSSHGSGGTYGYTF. In nucleotides, the CDR3 is TGCGCCAGCAGCTCGCACGGATCAGGGGGCACCTATGGCTACACCTTC.

The chain joins TRBV7-6 to TRBJ2-7, with D uncertain. The germline V gene has CDR1 SGHVS and CDR2 FNYEAQ. The V end lost 2 bases, the J end lost 5 bases, and 10 bases lay between the germline ends. The CDR3 has 13 amino acids. The CDR3 here is CASSLNRDNEQYF. The CDR3 DNA is TGTGCCAGCAGCTTAAACAGAGACAACGAGCAGTACTTC.

CDR3 region: CASSRGTSGSDYEQFF. The CDR3 DNA is TGTGCCAGCAGCCGGGGTACTAGCGGGAGTGACTATGAGCAGTTCTTC. The V gene is TRBV5-4, the J gene TRBJ2-1, with 11 bases that match TRBD2. V was clipped by 4 bases and J by 8 bases; unmatched bases: 11. Per germline, CDR1 SGHNT and CDR2 YYREEE (reference sequence). This CDR3 has 16 residues.

The V call is TRBV4-1, the J call TRBJ1-2, with a tentative D call TRBD1 (6 bases). V shed 5 bases and J shed 3 bases, with 13 bases lying between them. The length of the CDR3 is 14 residues. Germline CDR1 reads MGHRA; CDR2 reads YSYEKL. As DNA, the CDR3 is TGCGCCAGCAGCAACGACAGGCAGTACTATGGCTACACCTTC. Its protein product is CASSNDRQYYGYTF.

V is TRBV11-2 and J is TRBJ2-2, with 9 bases fitting TRBD1. The germline V gene encodes CDR1 SGHAT and CDR2 FQNNGV. The ends lost 2 bases at V and 6 bases at J; junction bases unmatched: 4. The CDR3 covers 15 residues. This chain's CDR3 is CASSLFDRGAGELFF. CDR3 DNA: TGTGCCAGCAGCTTATTCGACAGGGGGGCCGGGGAGCTGTTTTTT. The full variable domain, completed using reference TRBV11-2 and TRBJ2-2, is EAGVAQSPRYKIIEKRQSVAFWCNPISGHATLYWYQQILGQGPKLLIQFQNNGVVDDSQLPKDRFSAERLKGVDSTLKIQPAKLEDSAVYLCASSLFDRGAGELFFGEGSRLTVL.